Listed below are T cell receptor beta chains from one sample, sequenced in a study of blood T cell repertoires in COVID-19. TCRdb keeps only in-frame clones here, not all; method: immunoSEQ multiplex PCR. Here the sample spans some 270,000 clones, around 85% being singletons. The sequenced sample consisted of PBMCs or T cells enriched from blood (not recorded which). These receptors all come from a woman aged 45-60 years with acute COVID-19. Each CDR3 is given with its conserved first and last residue. Each record gives: clone size, D gene, V gene, CDR3 length, J gene, CDR3 DNA, CDR3 protein. The D gene is left open where the match is weak. Rows give clone size only sometimes, using once, few, many, or a class for an expanded clone.

abundance: -
d_gene: -
v_gene: TRBV5-5
len: 14
j_gene: TRBJ2-3
CDR3nt: TGTGCCAGCCACATCAGGGGTTACACAGATACGCAGTATTTT
CDR3aa: CASHIRGYTDTQYF

abundance: -
d_gene: -
v_gene: TRBV7-2
len: 16
j_gene: TRBJ2-5
CDR3nt: TGTGCCAGCAGCTATCAAGGGGCTCCCGGACAAGAGACCCAGTACTTC
CDR3aa: CASSYQGAPGQETQYF

abundance: -
d_gene: -
v_gene: TRBV15
len: 12
j_gene: TRBJ1-1
CDR3nt: TGTGCCACCAGCAGAGTAGGGGGGGCCGCTTTCTTT
CDR3aa: CATSRVGGAAFF

abundance: -
d_gene: TRBD1
v_gene: TRBV7-8
len: 15
j_gene: TRBJ1-5
CDR3nt: TGTGCCAGCAGCTTAGCACAGGGGGCCCAACGGCCCCAGCATTTT
CDR3aa: CASSLAQGAQRPQHF

abundance: -
d_gene: -
v_gene: TRBV2
len: 17
j_gene: TRBJ1-2
CDR3nt: TGTGCCAGCAGTGAGAGGGGACCGGGGAGGAAGGACTATGGCTACACCTTC
CDR3aa: CASSERGPGRKDYGYTF

abundance: -
d_gene: TRBD1
v_gene: TRBV3-1/TRBV3-2
len: 14
j_gene: TRBJ1-1
CDR3nt: TGTGCCAGCAGCCAAGGGACAGGGGGCACTGAAGCTTTCTTT
CDR3aa: CASSQGTGGTEAFF

abundance: -
d_gene: -
v_gene: TRBV12-3/TRBV12-4
len: 12
j_gene: TRBJ2-4
CDR3nt: TGTGCCAGCAGTTTTGTAGAAAACATTCAGTACTTC
CDR3aa: CASSFVENIQYF

abundance: -
d_gene: -
v_gene: TRBV10-3
len: 11
j_gene: TRBJ1-2
CDR3nt: TGTGCCATCACGGCAGGGAAAGCCTACACCTTC
CDR3aa: CAITAGKAYTF

abundance: -
d_gene: TRBD1
v_gene: TRBV19
len: 14
j_gene: TRBJ1-4
CDR3nt: TGTGCCAGTAGTATTCAGGGGGCTCGGGAAAAACTGTTTTTT
CDR3aa: CASSIQGAREKLFF

abundance: few
d_gene: -
v_gene: TRBV6-5
len: 14
j_gene: TRBJ1-4
CDR3nt: TGTGCCAGCAGGGGAGACGCAACTAATGAAAAACTGTTTTTT
CDR3aa: CASRGDATNEKLFF

abundance: -
d_gene: TRBD2
v_gene: TRBV9
len: 16
j_gene: TRBJ2-5
CDR3nt: TGTGCCAGCAGCGTCCCTAGCGGGGGGGCGCAAGAGACCCAGTACTTC
CDR3aa: CASSVPSGGAQETQYF

abundance: -
d_gene: -
v_gene: TRBV6-2/TRBV6-3
len: 13
j_gene: TRBJ1-2
CDR3nt: TGTGCCAGCAGTCCCCAGGCGACGCCTGGCTACACCTTC
CDR3aa: CASSPQATPGYTF

abundance: -
d_gene: TRBD1
v_gene: TRBV3-1/TRBV3-2
len: 15
j_gene: TRBJ1-2
CDR3nt: TGTGCCAGCAGCCATAGGGACAGGGCAAACTATGGCTACACCTTC
CDR3aa: CASSHRDRANYGYTF

abundance: -
d_gene: -
v_gene: TRBV7-8
len: 14
j_gene: TRBJ2-5
CDR3nt: TGTGCCAGCAGCTTAGGGGGGCTGATGGAGACCCAGTACTTC
CDR3aa: CASSLGGLMETQYF

abundance: -
d_gene: -
v_gene: TRBV6-5
len: 15
j_gene: TRBJ1-3
CDR3nt: TGTGCCAGCAGTTCCTCCGGGACAACTGGAAACACCATATATTTT
CDR3aa: CASSSSGTTGNTIYF

abundance: -
d_gene: -
v_gene: TRBV19
len: 17
j_gene: TRBJ1-6
CDR3nt: TGTGCCAGTAGTATTTTTACGCGGGCGAACGTAAATTCACCCCTCCACTTT
CDR3aa: CASSIFTRANVNSPLHF

abundance: -
d_gene: -
v_gene: TRBV7-2
len: 15
j_gene: TRBJ2-7
CDR3nt: TGTGCCAGCAGCTTAGGGTTCGGCAGGGCCTACGAGCAGTACTTC
CDR3aa: CASSLGFGRAYEQYF

abundance: -
d_gene: -
v_gene: TRBV6-5
len: 16
j_gene: TRBJ1-4
CDR3nt: TGTGCCAGCAGTTACCGAAGACAGCAGGTTGGGGAAAAACTGTTTTTT
CDR3aa: CASSYRRQQVGEKLFF

abundance: -
d_gene: TRBD2
v_gene: TRBV3-1/TRBV3-2
len: 16
j_gene: TRBJ2-1
CDR3nt: TGTGCCAGCAGCCAAGCATCCGCGGGGGGCTACAATGAGCAGTTCTTC
CDR3aa: CASSQASAGGYNEQFF

abundance: -
d_gene: -
v_gene: TRBV4-3
len: 12
j_gene: TRBJ1-2
CDR3nt: TGCGCCAGCAGCCAAGGACAGTATGGCTACACCTTC
CDR3aa: CASSQGQYGYTF

abundance: -
d_gene: -
v_gene: TRBV14
len: 16
j_gene: TRBJ2-1
CDR3nt: TGTGCCAGCAGCCAAGAGGGGCAGGGGAACTACAATGAGCAGTTCTTC
CDR3aa: CASSQEGQGNYNEQFF

abundance: -
d_gene: -
v_gene: TRBV6-2/TRBV6-3
len: 12
j_gene: TRBJ2-7
CDR3nt: TGTGCCAGCAGTTATCGGTCCCTGCTCCAGTACTTC
CDR3aa: CASSYRSLLQYF

abundance: -
d_gene: -
v_gene: TRBV27
len: 15
j_gene: TRBJ1-1
CDR3nt: TGTGCCACCTCGAAGGGGCGCCTCATGAACACTGAAGCTTTCTTT
CDR3aa: CATSKGRLMNTEAFF

abundance: once
d_gene: -
v_gene: TRBV30
len: 13
j_gene: TRBJ1-5
CDR3nt: TGTGCCTGGAGTGATCAGGGGCTGAAGCCCCAGCATTTT
CDR3aa: CAWSDQGLKPQHF

abundance: -
d_gene: TRBD1
v_gene: TRBV19
len: 16
j_gene: TRBJ1-3
CDR3nt: TGTGCCAGTACCCGGGACAGGGGAAACTCTGGAAACACCATATATTTT
CDR3aa: CASTRDRGNSGNTIYF

abundance: -
d_gene: TRBD1
v_gene: TRBV14
len: 14
j_gene: TRBJ1-1
CDR3nt: TGTGCCAGCAGCCTGACAGGGCTGGACACTGAAGCTTTCTTT
CDR3aa: CASSLTGLDTEAFF

abundance: -
d_gene: -
v_gene: TRBV25-1
len: 14
j_gene: TRBJ1-5
CDR3nt: TGTGCCAGCAGTGGGACAGCCCGAAATCAGCCCCAGCATTTT
CDR3aa: CASSGTARNQPQHF

abundance: -
d_gene: -
v_gene: TRBV4-3
len: 15
j_gene: TRBJ1-5
CDR3nt: TGCGCCAGCAGCCAAGATCCGGTTAGCAATCAGCCCCAGCATTTT
CDR3aa: CASSQDPVSNQPQHF

abundance: -
d_gene: TRBD2
v_gene: TRBV9
len: 15
j_gene: TRBJ2-2
CDR3nt: TGTGCCAGCAGCATCGCTGCTAGCGGGGACGGGGAGCTGTTTTTT
CDR3aa: CASSIAASGDGELFF

abundance: -
d_gene: -
v_gene: TRBV7-7
len: 15
j_gene: TRBJ2-3
CDR3nt: TGTGCTAGCAGCCCGAGCGGAGCCCCCACAGATACGCAGTATTTT
CDR3aa: CASSPSGAPTDTQYF

abundance: -
d_gene: -
v_gene: TRBV5-1
len: 14
j_gene: TRBJ1-1
CDR3nt: TGCGCCAGCAGCCCCTACACGAAGGGGACTGAAGCTTTCTTT
CDR3aa: CASSPYTKGTEAFF